The 29 T cell receptor beta chains below were found in one sample sequenced in a study of T cell responses to AZD1222 COVID-19 vaccine. This table comes from immunoSEQ multiplex PCR, and its TCRdb copy is limited to in-frame clones, with some not included. The table lists about 150,000 clones, 75% to 90% of them singletons, with 6.9% in the top ten. The input for sequencing was peripheral blood, taken on day 0 of AZD1222 vaccination. Receptors originate from an adult in good health.

The chain joins TRBV4-2 to TRBJ1-1; D is uncertain. Germline values: CDR1 LGHNA, CDR2 YNFKEQ. V lost 3 bases and J lost 4, with 6 bases in between. The length of the CDR3 is 12 residues. CDR3 nucleotides: TGTGCCAGCAGCCAGGGCTCCACTGAAGCTTTCTTT. Amino acid sequence: CASSQGSTEAFF.

This chain uses TRBV11-1 with TRBJ2-1; D not certain. Germline-derived CDR1 and CDR2 are SGHAT and FQDESV (reference sequence). Trimming removed 0 bases from V and 1 base from J, with 4 bases in between. The CDR3 has 14 amino acids. CDR3 DNA sequence: TGTGCCAGCAGCTTAGCCCGATCCTACAATGAGCAGTTCTTC. Its protein is CASSLARSYNEQFF. The variable domain in full, with the rest retrieved from reference TRBV11-1 and TRBJ2-1, is EAEVAQSPRYKITEKSQAVAFWCDPISGHATLYWYRQILGQGPELLVQFQDESVVDDSQLPKDRFSAERLKGVDSTLKIQPAELGDSAMYLCASSLARSYNEQFFGPGTRLTVL.

V usage is TRBV5-1 and J usage is TRBJ1-1, with D perhaps TRBD1 (6 bases). The CDR3 spans 17 residues. Germline V gives CDR1 SGHRS, CDR2 YFSETQ. Trimming cost V 3 bases and J 1 base, with 19 bases left between them. The CDR3 coding sequence is TGCGCCAGCAGCTCTACAGGCAGGACAGAAGGGAACACTGAAGCTTTCTTT. Its translation is CASSSTGRTEGNTEAFF.

The chain combines TRBV18 with TRBJ1-4, with D uncertain. The CDR3 spans 14 residues. V was cut by 5 bases and J by 3 bases, with 10 bases left in between. Germline V lookup: CDR1 KGHSH, CDR2 LQKENI. CDR3 nucleotide sequence: TGTGCCAGCTCAGAGGTTGGCGCTAATGAAAAACTGTTTTTT. It encodes CASSEVGANEKLFF. Variable domain in full (rest from reference TRBV18 and TRBJ1-4): NAGVMQNPRHLVRRRGQEARLRCSPMKGHSHVYWYRQLPEEGLKFMVYLQKENIIDESGMPKERFSAEFPKEGPSILRIQQVVRGDSAAYFCASSEVGANEKLFFGSGTQLSVL.

As DNA, the CDR3 is TGTGCCAGCAGCTTACCCGAGGCCCAGGGAAGGGATACGCAGTATTTT. It is translated as CASSLPEAQGRDTQYF. The rearrangement uses TRBV11-1 and TRBJ2-3; TRBD1 might be the D (5 bases). The germline CDR1 and CDR2 sequences are SGHAT and FQDESV (reference sequence). This CDR3 has 16 amino acids. Trimming pared 2 bases from V and 6 bases from J, leaving 18 bases between.

This chain connects TRBV2 to TRBJ1-5; 7 bases are shared with TRBD1. V lost 4 bases, J lost 6 bases, and 6 bases stayed unmatched. The CDR3 is made up of 14 amino acids. Germline CDR1 reads SNHLY; CDR2 reads FYNNEI. The CDR3 spells CASSVPGGGQPQHF. The CDR3 DNA reads TGTGCCAGCAGTGTTCCAGGGGGTGGTCAGCCCCAGCATTTT. The entire variable domain, with the rest obtained from reference TRBV2 and TRBJ1-5, is as follows: EPEVTQTPSHQVTQMGQEVILRCVPISNHLYFYWYRQILGQKVEFLVSFYNNEISEKSEIFDDQFSVERPDGSNFTLKIRSTKLEDSAMYFCASSVPGGGQPQHFGDGTRLSIL.

V gene TRBV11-2 combines with J gene TRBJ1-1; a weak D match, TRBD1 (5 bases). CDR3 length: 14 amino acids. Germline CDR1 reads SGHAT; CDR2 reads FQNNGV. V lost 4 bases and J 3 bases, leaving 12 bases between the germline ends. This CDR3 is CASSSRVADTEAFF. The CDR3, as DNA: TGTGCCAGCAGCTCCAGGGTAGCGGACACTGAAGCTTTCTTT.

V is TRBV10-3 and J is TRBJ1-2; D gene ambiguous. V was pared by 11 bases and J by 4 bases, with 17 bases between. CDR3 length: 13 amino acids. Germline V gene lookup returns CDR1 ENHRY and CDR2 SYGVKD. The CDR3 bases are TGTGCCTTCGCCAGCAGCCAAGCCTATGGCTACACCTTC. This sequence encodes CAFASSQAYGYTF.

V and J are TRBV29-1 and TRBJ1-6, with 7 bases aligning to TRBD1. With 7 bases clipped from V and 5 bases from J, the junction kept 8 bases outside the gene matches. This CDR3 region has 14 residues. Germline CDR1 and CDR2: SQVTM and ANQGSEA. The CDR3 reads CSARQGGNNSPLHF. CDR3 in DNA: TGCAGCGCAAGACAGGGAGGGAATAATTCACCCCTCCACTTT.

The chain links TRBV7-2 to TRBJ1-3; no reliable D call. V was pared by 1 base and J by 0 bases, with 10 bases between. The CDR3 is 16 residues long. Per germline, CDR1 SGHTA and CDR2 FQGNSA. CDR3 coding DNA: TGTGCCAGCAGCTTAGGCCGGGAAACCTCTGGAAACACCATATATTTT. Its protein is CASSLGRETSGNTIYF.

J is TRBJ2-5 and V is TRBV19, with D maybe TRBD2 (5 bases). The CDR3 spans 14 residues. CDR1 is LNHDA, CDR2 SQIVND, per germline (reference sequence). V lost 3 bases to trimming and J lost 5 bases, with 13 bases between them. The CDR3: CASSIRGLGETQYF. The CDR3 nucleotides are TGTGCCAGTAGTATTCGGGGTCTGGGCGAGACCCAGTACTTC.

CDR3 coding DNA: TGTGCCAGCAGTGCTACTCGGTGGGCTTTCTTT. It translates to CASSATRWAFF. The chain uses TRBV28 and TRBJ1-1; D is unresolved. V was cut by 5 bases and J by 11 bases, with 12 bases left in between. Germline V lookup: CDR1 MDHEN, CDR2 SYDVKM. The length of the CDR3 is 11 residues.

This chain uses TRBV19 with TRBJ2-1; TRBD1 matches at 9 bases. The V gene end was trimmed by 3 bases and the J gene end by 8 bases; junction bases not matched to a gene: 5. Germline lookup yields CDR1 LNHDA and CDR2 SQIVND (reference sequence). The CDR3 covers 14 residues. The CDR3 DNA is TGTGCCAGTAGTATCCGGGACAGGGATGATGAGCAGTTCTTC. It encodes CASSIRDRDDEQFF.

The V gene is TRBV6-6, the J gene TRBJ1-6, with D possibly matching TRBD1 (6 bases). Trimming stripped 6 bases from V and 8 bases from J, with 17 bases between. Per the germline V gene, CDR1 is MNHNY and CDR2 is SVGAGI (reference sequence). There are 15 residues in the CDR3. The chain's CDR3 is CASRDYVTGDSPLHF. In DNA form, the CDR3 reads TGTGCCAGCAGGGATTATGTGACAGGAGATTCACCCCTCCACTTT.

This chain uses TRBV6-6 with TRBJ2-2; 8 bases match TRBD2. With V trimmed by 8 bases and J by 3 bases, 5 bases remained unmatched. CDR1 MNHNY and CDR2 SVGAGI come from the germline V gene (reference sequence). The CDR3 is 14 amino acids. The chain's CDR3 is CASLAGRDTGELFF. CDR3 coding DNA: TGTGCCAGCTTAGCGGGGCGCGACACCGGGGAGCTGTTTTTT.

The chain combines TRBV9 with TRBJ2-3; D is uncertain. The CDR3 is made up of 16 amino acids. Trimming stripped 0 bases from V and 0 bases from J, with 11 bases between. CDR1 is SGDLS and CDR2 is YYNGEE in the germline V gene. The CDR3 DNA follows: TGTGCCAGCAGCGTAGGGGGTACCCCTAGCACAGATACGCAGTATTTT. It specifies CASSVGGTPSTDTQYF.

This clone was counted a single time. The chain combines TRBV30 with TRBJ2-1; 7 bases match TRBD2. J lost 7 bases, V lost 0 bases, and 6 bases had no gene match. The CDR3 loop spans 14 amino acids. Germline V CDR1 and CDR2: GTSNPN, SVGIG (reference sequence). The CDR3 sequence: CAWSVRGGGNEQFF. For the CDR3, the DNA is TGTGCCTGGAGTGTACGTGGGGGAGGGAATGAGCAGTTCTTC.

The J gene is TRBJ1-2, the V gene TRBV25-1, with D perhaps TRBD1 (6 bases). Germline V gives CDR1 MGHDK, CDR2 SYGVNS. V was shortened by 6 bases and J by 4 bases, with 12 bases between the two germline ends. This CDR3 region has 13 residues. CDR3 sequence: CASRPTGVYGYTF. In nucleotides, the CDR3 is TGTGCCAGCAGGCCGACAGGAGTCTATGGCTACACCTTC.

V gene TRBV4-1 combines with J gene TRBJ1-5; 9 nucleotides match TRBD1. Germline V CDR1 and CDR2: MGHRA, YSYEKL. The CDR3 runs 22 residues. The V gene end was trimmed by 0 bases and the J gene end by 5 bases; junction bases not matched to a gene: 23. CDR3 region: CASSQELYRLGQGRSFDQPQHF. In DNA, the CDR3 is TGCGCCAGCAGCCAAGAACTATACCGACTGGGACAGGGCCGGAGCTTCGATCAGCCCCAGCATTTT.

The rearrangement links TRBV9 to TRBJ2-3; TRBD1 matches 9 bases. With 4 bases clipped from V and 5 bases from J, the junction kept 5 bases outside the gene matches. Germline V gene sequence: CDR1 SGDLS, CDR2 YYNGEE. This CDR3 comprises 14 residues. The CDR3 region is CASSSRDREDTQYF. CDR3 nucleotide sequence: TGTGCCAGCAGCTCTCGGGACAGGGAAGATACGCAGTATTTT.

About this clone: This sample includes further DNA sequences coding for the same CDR3. This CDR3 reads CASRTGNQPQHF. Written as DNA, the CDR3 is TGTGCCAGCAGAACAGGGAATCAGCCCCAGCATTTT. The V call is TRBV6-5, the J call TRBJ1-5; weak D call: TRBD1 (6 bases). The V and J ends lost 6 bases and 4 bases respectively, with 7 bases between them. CDR1 is MNHEY, CDR2 SVGAGI, per germline. The CDR3 covers 12 residues.

The chain recombines TRBV4-3 with TRBJ1-2; TRBD1 might be the D (6 bases). V shed 2 bases and J shed 0 bases, with 19 bases lying between them. Germline assignment: CDR1 LGHNA and CDR2 YSLEER. CDR3 length equals 18 residues. The CDR3 is CASSQRVAGVLANYGYTF. In DNA, the CDR3 is TGCGCCAGCAGCCAACGGGTGGCAGGGGTACTAGCTAACTATGGCTACACCTTC.

The CDR3 here is CASSPRTGYNSPLHF. CDR3 in DNA: TGTGCCAGCAGTCCTCGGACGGGTTATAATTCACCCCTCCACTTT. The chain joins TRBV9 to TRBJ1-6; D is unclear. The V end lost 5 bases, the J end lost 4 bases, and 13 bases lay between the germline ends. CDR1 and CDR2 from the germline V gene are SGDLS and YYNGEE. CDR3 size: 15 residues. Combining the CDR3 with reference TRBV9 and TRBJ1-6 gives the whole variable domain DSGVTQTPKHLITATGQRVTLRCSPRSGDLSVYWYQQSLDQGLQFLIQYYNGEERAKGNILERFSAQQFPDLHSELNLSSLELGDSALYFCASSPRTGYNSPLHFGNGTRLTVT.

The CDR3 spells CASSSLAYTDTQYF. CDR3 nucleotides: TGTGCCAGCAGCTCCCTCGCCTACACAGATACGCAGTATTTT. The V gene is TRBV9, the J gene TRBJ2-3; D remains ambiguous. V lost 4 bases and J 2 bases, leaving 11 bases between the germline ends. This CDR3 is 14 amino acids long. Germline V gene data show CDR1 as SGDLS and CDR2 as YYNGEE. The whole variable domain, filled in from reference TRBV9 and TRBJ2-3, reads DSGVTQTPKHLITATGQRVTLRCSPRSGDLSVYWYQQSLDQGLQFLIQYYNGEERAKGNILERFSAQQFPDLHSELNLSSLELGDSALYFCASSSLAYTDTQYFGPGTRLTVL.

This clone was found a few times. The chain has TRBV5-1 and TRBJ1-2; 7 bases match TRBD1. CDR1 is SGHRS and CDR2 is YFSETQ in the germline V gene. The CDR3 runs 14 residues. The trim removed 0 bases at V and 6 bases at J, leaving 5 bases unmatched. As DNA, the CDR3 is TGCGCCAGCAGCTTGGCTCAGGGGGTTGATGGCTACACCTTC. Protein product: CASSLAQGVDGYTF.

This rearrangement joins TRBV5-1 to TRBJ2-7, with D possibly TRBD2 on 5 matching bases. Germline V CDR1 and CDR2: SGHRS, YFSETQ. The CDR3 spans 14 residues. V dropped 1 base and J dropped 4 bases, with 12 bases sitting between them. The CDR3 protein is CASSLRGSGYEQYF. As DNA, the CDR3 is TGCGCCAGCAGCTTGAGAGGGTCGGGTTACGAGCAGTACTTC.

V usage is TRBV19 and J usage is TRBJ1-2; tentatively, D is TRBD1 (6 bases). CDR3 size: 15 residues. V shed 6 bases and J shed 6 bases, with 20 bases lying between them. In germline, CDR1 is LNHDA, CDR2 SQIVND (reference sequence). As DNA, the CDR3 is TGTGCCAGTAGAACGACCGGGACAAAAGTTCATGGCTACACCTTC. It yields the protein CASRTTGTKVHGYTF. The whole variable domain, remainder taken from reference TRBV19 and TRBJ1-2, is DGGITQSPKYLFRKEGQNVTLSCEQNLNHDAMYWYRQDPGQGLRLIYYSQIVNDFQKGDIAEGYSVSREKKESFPLTVTSAQKNPTAFYLCASRTTGTKVHGYTFGSGTRLTVV.

V usage is TRBV2 and J usage is TRBJ1-4; unclear D gene. The CDR3 extends over 13 amino acids. The V and J ends lost 5 bases and 12 bases respectively, with 16 bases between them. Germline V lookup: CDR1 SNHLY, CDR2 FYNNEI. The CDR3 region has the DNA TGTGCCAGCAGTTCCACCCCCGATGGGGAACTGTTTTTT. Translating it yields CASSSTPDGELFF. The entire variable domain, with the rest obtained from reference TRBV2 and TRBJ1-4, is as follows: EPEVTQTPSHQVTQMGQEVILRCVPISNHLYFYWYRQILGQKVEFLVSFYNNEISEKSEIFDDQFSVERPDGSNFTLKIRSTKLEDSAMYFCASSSTPDGELFFGSGTQLSVL.

V usage is TRBV19 and J usage is TRBJ2-2; D is perhaps TRBD1 or TRBD2 (5 bases each). Trimming took off 3 bases at V and 7 bases at J, with 12 bases between the two ends. There are 14 residues in the CDR3. CDR1 and CDR2 from the germline V gene are LNHDA and SQIVND (reference sequence). The CDR3, as DNA: TGTGCCAGTAGTATTTTCGGGGCGGGCGGGGAGCTGTTTTTT. The encoded protein is CASSIFGAGGELFF.